These T cell receptor beta chains were read from a single sample in a study of CD8 T cells in Susac syndrome. TCRdb re-derived calls from the immunoSEQ multiplex PCR reads in MiXCR, one entry per CDR3 protein. The sample has around 170,000 distinct CDR3 sequences; approximately 96% are singletons. Material for sequencing was CD4+ T cells from PBMCs. The receptors derive from a human donor with Susac syndrome. The CDR3 runs from the conserved cysteine through the conserved F or W. The order of the fields is V gene, D gene, J gene, clone size, CDR3 DNA, CDR3 protein. The D gene is left open where the match is weak. Clone size is given for some rows only: seen once, a few or many times, or a class if the clone is expanded.

TRBV19	NA	TRBJ1-1	NA	TGTGCCAGTAGATCTGGGGGTGCGAACACTGAAGCTTTCTTT	CASRSGGANTEAFF
TRBV29-1	NA	TRBJ1-1	once	TGCAGCTGCAGGACGTTCCTCACGGGGACTGAAGCTTTCTTT	CSCRTFLTGTEAFF
TRBV18	NA	TRBJ2-5	NA	TGTGCCAGCCACCGTAGTGGGGCGAGACAAGAGACCCAGTACTTC	CASHRSGARQETQYF
TRBV20-1	TRBD1	TRBJ2-2	NA	TGCAGTGCTAGAGTTCCGAGGGGGCAGGCCACCGGGGAGCTGTTTTTT	CSARVPRGQATGELFF
TRBV12-3/TRBV12-4	TRBD2	TRBJ2-7	once	TGTGCCAGCAGTCGTCCCGGGACTAGCGCGGGTAGCGAGCAGTACTTC	CASSRPGTSAGSEQYF
TRBV30	TRBD2	TRBJ2-2	NA	TGTGCCACACCAGTAGCGGGGGCCATTAACACCGGGGAGCTGTTTTTT	CATPVAGAINTGELFF
TRBV16	TRBD2	TRBJ2-3	few	TGTGCCAGCAGCCCCCGGGGGGGAAGCACAGATACGCAGTATTTT	CASSPRGGSTDTQYF
TRBV19	TRBD2	TRBJ2-1	once	TGTGCCAGTAGGACGACGCGCGGGGGGGCTTATGAGCAGTTCTTC	CASRTTRGGAYEQFF
TRBV30	NA	TRBJ2-7	NA	TGTGCCTGGAGTGTACAGCGATCCTACGAGCAGTACTTC	CAWSVQRSYEQYF
TRBV2	TRBD2	TRBJ2-1	NA	TGTGCCAGCAGTCCAAGACTAGCCGCAACCTACAATGAGCAGTTCTTC	CASSPRLAATYNEQFF
TRBV7-2	NA	TRBJ2-1	NA	TGTGCCAGCAGCCCCCCCAACAATGAGCAGTTCTTC	CASSPPNNEQFF
TRBV5-4	NA	TRBJ1-1	NA	TGTGCCAGCAGCTTTCCACCTTTGAACACTGAAGCTTTCTTT	CASSFPPLNTEAFF
TRBV20-1	NA	TRBJ1-5	NA	TGCAGTGCTAGTCAAGGTCAGCCCCAGCATTTT	CSASQGQPQHF
TRBV12-3/TRBV12-4	TRBD1	TRBJ1-2	NA	TGTGCCAGCAGGTCCGGGACAGGTAGATATGGCTACACCTTC	CASRSGTGRYGYTF
TRBV20-1	TRBD2	TRBJ2-5	NA	TGCAGTGCCGACACATTAGCGGGGCAGTACTTC	CSADTLAGQYF
TRBV20-1	NA	TRBJ2-3	NA	TGCAGTGCTGCCAAATCCCTGACCACAGATACGCAGTATTTT	CSAAKSLTTDTQYF
TRBV9	TRBD1	TRBJ2-4	NA	TGTGCCAGCAGCGGACAGGGTTGGAACATTCAGTACTTC	CASSGQGWNIQYF
TRBV29-1	NA	TRBJ1-4	NA	TGCAGCGTTGAAGATCAGGGATTGGAACTGTTTTTT	CSVEDQGLELFF
TRBV12-3/TRBV12-4	NA	TRBJ2-7	NA	TGTGCCAGCAGTCGCCGCCGTGAGGGTGCCTACGAGCAGTACTTC	CASSRRREGAYEQYF
TRBV25-1	NA	TRBJ2-3	NA	TGTGCCAGCAGTGGACAGATAAGCACAGATACGCAGTATTTT	CASSGQISTDTQYF
TRBV30	NA	TRBJ2-2	NA	TGTGCCTGGAGTTCAGGTTTCGGGGAGCTGTTTTTT	CAWSSGFGELFF
TRBV7-2	TRBD1	TRBJ2-2	NA	TGTGCCAGCAGCCCAGGGACAGGGTACACCGGGGAGCTGTTTTTT	CASSPGTGYTGELFF
TRBV20-1	TRBD2	TRBJ2-1	NA	TGCAGTGCAACGACCGGGACTAGGTACAATGAGCAGTTCTTC	CSATTGTRYNEQFF
TRBV6-5	NA	TRBJ1-2	NA	TGTGCCAGCAGGCGGACAGCCTCTGGCTACACCTTC	CASRRTASGYTF
TRBV29-1	NA	TRBJ2-7	NA	TGCAGCGTTGAAGGTGTCTCCTACGAGCAGTACTTC	CSVEGVSYEQYF
TRBV12-3/TRBV12-4	NA	TRBJ2-5	NA	TGTGCCAGCAGTTTGGCTTCGCTACAAGAGACCCAGTACTTC	CASSLASLQETQYF
TRBV6-1	TRBD2	TRBJ2-2	NA	TGTGCCAGCAGAAGAAGCGGGGTCCCGGGCACCGGGGAGCTGTTTTTT	CASRRSGVPGTGELFF
TRBV29-1	TRBD2	TRBJ2-1	NA	TGCAGCGTAGTCCGGCGGGGGGGTGAGCAGTTCTTC	CSVVRRGGEQFF
TRBV12-3/TRBV12-4	NA	TRBJ2-5	NA	TGTGCCAGCAGTCCCTCGGTAAGAGAGACCCAGTACTTC	CASSPSVRETQYF
TRBV10-3	NA	TRBJ1-2	NA	TGTGCCATCAGTGACTCACAGGGAAGATGGGGCTACACCTTC	CAISDSQGRWGYTF
TRBV29-1	NA	TRBJ2-7	once	TGCAGCGTTGGTTTAACAGTCCCCCACGAGCAGTACTTC	CSVGLTVPHEQYF
TRBV25-1	TRBD2	TRBJ2-1	NA	TGTGCCAGCTATGAAGCGGGGAGGGGATACAATGAGCAGTTCTTC	CASYEAGRGYNEQFF
TRBV28	NA	TRBJ2-5	NA	TGTGCCAGCAGTTCCCAGACTAGAACCTTTCGGCGGACCCAGTACTTC	CASSSQTRTFRRTQYF
TRBV6-6	TRBD1	TRBJ2-7	NA	TGTGCCAGCAGTCCACAGGGGATCACTTACGAGCAGTACTTC	CASSPQGITYEQYF
TRBV25-1	NA	TRBJ2-5	once	TGTGCCAGCAGTCCGTCGACTATCGGGCAAGAGACCCAGTACTTC	CASSPSTIGQETQYF
TRBV20-1	TRBD1	TRBJ1-2	NA	TGCAGTGCACCCGACAGGGGGCTTGGCTACACCTTC	CSAPDRGLGYTF
TRBV6-5	NA	TRBJ1-2	once	TGTGCCAGCAGTTACTTGACGGAAGGAGACTATGGCTACACCTTC	CASSYLTEGDYGYTF
TRBV20-1	NA	TRBJ2-7	NA	TGCAGTGCTAGCTTAGCTGGGGCGGGCGAGCAGTACTTC	CSASLAGAGEQYF
TRBV3-1	TRBD2	TRBJ2-5	NA	TGTGCCAGCAGCCATTTTTTAGCGGGGGGCTATCAAGAGACCCAGTACTTC	CASSHFLAGGYQETQYF
TRBV12-3/TRBV12-4	TRBD1	TRBJ2-1	NA	TGTGCCAGCAGAACGGGACAGGGGTACAACAATGAGCAGTTCTTC	CASRTGQGYNNEQFF
TRBV30	NA	TRBJ2-7	NA	TGTGCCTGGAGTCCCCAGGGCTACGAGCAGTACTTC	CAWSPQGYEQYF
TRBV20-1	NA	TRBJ2-4	NA	TGCAGTGTCCCGACGACAGGTCTAGCCAAAAACATTCAGTACTTC	CSVPTTGLAKNIQYF
TRBV4-1	NA	TRBJ2-7	NA	TGCGCCAGCAGCCAAGATTGGGACGGCCCTACCTACGAGCAGTACTTC	CASSQDWDGPTYEQYF
TRBV24-1	NA	TRBJ2-1	NA	TGTGCCACCAGTGATACCCTAGAGCAGTTCTTC	CATSDTLEQFF
TRBV30	NA	TRBJ2-1	NA	TGTGCCTGGGGGGAGGATCCTAATCCGAATGAGCAGTTCTTC	CAWGEDPNPNEQFF
TRBV6-2/TRBV6-3	TRBD1	TRBJ1-5	NA	TGTGCCAGCAGCCGCCGGACAGGGGATCAGCCCCAGCATTTT	CASSRRTGDQPQHF
TRBV16	NA	TRBJ2-7	NA	TGTGCCAGCGCGCACGAGCAGTACTTC	CASAHEQYF
TRBV20-1	NA	TRBJ1-5	NA	TGCAGTGCTAGATCAGCGGGCAATCAGCCCCAGCATTTT	CSARSAGNQPQHF